This T cell receptor beta chain is drawn from a study of blood T cell repertoires in COVID-19. Study information: Collection of acute and convalescent COVID-19 samples took place in the United States, Italy and Spain. Sample material is recorded as cDNA or gDNA derived from T cells, B-cell-depleted T cells, or PBMCs.

The protocol was immunoSEQ multiplex PCR, while the TCRdb copy is restricted to in-frame clones and leaves out a portion. The sample yields about 75,000 clones, under 90% seen once. The CDR3 loop spans 15 amino acids. V was clipped by 2 bases and J by 8 bases, with 18 bases between them. Germline CDR1 reads LGHNA; CDR2 reads YSLEER. Material: peripheral blood. This receptor was taken from a human donor in a cohort sampled during active COVID-19. The chain carries TRBV4-3 and TRBJ1-2; D ambiguous. This CDR3 reads CASSQTRGSTEGYTF. For the CDR3, the DNA is TGCGCCAGCAGCCAAACCCGAGGGTCCACTGAGGGCTACACCTTC.